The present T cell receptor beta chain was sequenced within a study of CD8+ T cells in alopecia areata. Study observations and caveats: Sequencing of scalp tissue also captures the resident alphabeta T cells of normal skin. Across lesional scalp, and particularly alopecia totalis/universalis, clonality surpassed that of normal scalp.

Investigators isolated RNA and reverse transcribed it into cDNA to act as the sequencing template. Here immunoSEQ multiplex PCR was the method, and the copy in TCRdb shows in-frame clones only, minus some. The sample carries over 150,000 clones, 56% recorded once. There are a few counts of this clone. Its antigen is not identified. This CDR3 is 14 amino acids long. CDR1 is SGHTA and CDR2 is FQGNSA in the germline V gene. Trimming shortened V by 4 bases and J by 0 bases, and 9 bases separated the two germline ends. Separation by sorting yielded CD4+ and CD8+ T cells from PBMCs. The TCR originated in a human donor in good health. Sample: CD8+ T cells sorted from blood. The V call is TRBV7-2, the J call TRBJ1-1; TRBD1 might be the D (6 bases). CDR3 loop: CASSSDSMNTEAFF. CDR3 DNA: TGTGCCAGCAGCTCGGACAGTATGAACACTGAAGCTTTCTTT.